This TCR beta chain was observed in a study of cytomegalovirus exposure and HLA in healthy donors. Study background: A subsequent analysis stated that the 100 to 150 validation repertoires were run on the same platform as the approximately 610 first-cohort repertoires.

Assay: immunoSEQ multiplex PCR; the TCRdb copy retains only in-frame clones and omits some. The table has roughly 180,000 clones, over 65% seen once. The CDR3 has 15 amino acids. With 0 bases removed from V and 0 bases from J, the gap between germline ends came to 7 bases. Germline V gene lookup returns CDR1 MNHEY and CDR2 SVGAGI. The rearrangement joins TRBV6-5 to TRBJ2-3, with no clear D. This TCR was recovered from a young man in good health and CMV-seropositive. Sequencing was carried out using PBMCs. The DNA of the CDR3 is TGTGCCAGCAGTTACTCCCCCCAGAGCACAGATACGCAGTATTTT. Its protein product is CASSYSPQSTDTQYF.